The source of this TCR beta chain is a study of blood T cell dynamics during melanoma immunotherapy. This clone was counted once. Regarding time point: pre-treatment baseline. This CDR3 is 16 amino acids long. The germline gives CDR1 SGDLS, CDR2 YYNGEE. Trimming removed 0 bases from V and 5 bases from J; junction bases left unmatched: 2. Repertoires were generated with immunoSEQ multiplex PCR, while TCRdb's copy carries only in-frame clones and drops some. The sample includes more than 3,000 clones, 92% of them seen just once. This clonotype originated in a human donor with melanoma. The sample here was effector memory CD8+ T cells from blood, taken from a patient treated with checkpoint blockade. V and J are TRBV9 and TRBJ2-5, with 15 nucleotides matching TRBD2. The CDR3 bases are TGTGCCAGCAGCGTAGCCGGGACTAGCGGGAGGGAGACCCAGTACTTC. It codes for CASSVAGTSGRETQYF.